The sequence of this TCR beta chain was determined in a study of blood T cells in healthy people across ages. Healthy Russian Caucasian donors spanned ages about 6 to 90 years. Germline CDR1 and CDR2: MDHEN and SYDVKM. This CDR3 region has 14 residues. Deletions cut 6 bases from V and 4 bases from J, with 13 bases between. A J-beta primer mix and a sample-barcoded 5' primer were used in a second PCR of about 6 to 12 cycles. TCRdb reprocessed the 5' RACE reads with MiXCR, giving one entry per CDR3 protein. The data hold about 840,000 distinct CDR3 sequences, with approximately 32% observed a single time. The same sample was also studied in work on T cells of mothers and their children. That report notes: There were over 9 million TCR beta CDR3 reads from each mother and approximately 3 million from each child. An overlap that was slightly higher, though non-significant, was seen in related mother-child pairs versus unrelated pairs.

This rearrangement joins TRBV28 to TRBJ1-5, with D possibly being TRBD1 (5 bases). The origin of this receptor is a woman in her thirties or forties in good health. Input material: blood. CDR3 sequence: CASSLLGENQPQHF. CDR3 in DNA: TGTGCCAGCAGCCTTTTAGGGGAAAATCAGCCCCAGCATTTT.